Listed here are 10 T cell receptor beta chains from one sample, sequenced in a study of cytomegalovirus exposure and HLA in healthy donors. With 60 Vbeta and 13 Jbeta primers, the PCR was carried out. The repertoire was sequenced with immunoSEQ multiplex PCR; TCRdb's copy has only in-frame clones and lacks some. The table shows about 130,000 clones, with approximately 78% occurring only once. Sequencing was performed on PBMCs. These receptors were obtained from a woman aged 40 to 55 in good health and CMV-seropositive.

The chain couples TRBV21-1 to TRBJ2-5; the DNA was not used to check the table's D call, TRBD1. TRBV21-1 is flagged as a pseudogene. The CDR3 spans 14 residues. The CDR3 DNA is TGTGCCAGCAGACCCGGGACAGAAAGGGAGACCCAGTACTTC. Protein product: CASRPGTERETQYF.

The chain has TRBV27 and TRBJ2-7; 13 bases are shared with TRBD2. The V gene's germline CDR1 is MNHEY and CDR2 SMNVEV (reference sequence). The CDR3 has 13 amino acids. V lost 6 bases to trimming and J lost 6 bases; unmatched junction nucleotides: 2. CDR3: CASRTSGGAEQYF. The CDR3, as DNA: TGTGCCAGCAGAACTAGCGGGGGGGCCGAGCAGTACTTC.

This chain links TRBV19 with TRBJ1-3; D not resolved. CDR1 is LNHDA, CDR2 SQIVND, per germline (reference sequence). The V gene lost 5 bases and the J gene lost 0 bases, with 14 bases spanning the gap. The CDR3 extends over 16 amino acids. The CDR3 sequence: CASSQPQTHSGNTIYF. The DNA for the CDR3 is TGTGCCAGTAGTCAGCCACAGACCCACTCTGGAAACACCATATATTTT.

The V and J genes are TRBV5-4 and TRBJ2-5; 8 nucleotides agree with TRBD1. The V gene's germline CDR1 is SGHNT and CDR2 YYREEE (reference sequence). This CDR3 region has 15 residues. V lost 3 bases, J lost 5 bases, and 9 bases stayed unmatched. CDR3 DNA: TGTGCCAGCAGCTGGAGCCCGGACAGGGCGGAGACCCAGTACTTC. The encoded protein is CASSWSPDRAETQYF.

The rearrangement links TRBV19 to TRBJ2-5; D is ambiguous. The V gene's germline CDR1 is LNHDA and CDR2 SQIVND (reference sequence). CDR3 size: 13 residues. Trimming took 1 base from V and 2 from J, leaving 5 bases between them. Here the CDR3 reads CASSIGLQETQYF. CDR3 sequence (DNA): TGTGCCAGTAGTATAGGACTTCAAGAGACCCAGTACTTC.

The V call is TRBV7-2, the J call TRBJ2-1, with 11 bases matching TRBD2. The junction had 9 bases not matched to a gene; V was cut back by 10 bases and J by 4 bases. This CDR3 has 15 residues. Per the germline V gene, CDR1 is SGHTA and CDR2 is FQGNSA. CDR3 coding DNA: TGTGCCACCCAAACCGGGACTAGCGGATACAATGAGCAGTTCTTC. Its protein product is CATQTGTSGYNEQFF. The whole variable domain, filled in from reference TRBV7-2 and TRBJ2-1, reads GAGVSQSPSNKVTEKGKDVELRCDPISGHTALYWYRQSLGQGLEFLIYFQGNSAPDKSGLPSDRFSAERTGGSVSTLTIQRTQQEDSAVYLCATQTGTSGYNEQFFGPGTRLTVL.

The V call is TRBV7-9, the J call TRBJ2-5; D possibly corresponds to TRBD2 (6 bases). Germline V gene sequence: CDR1 SEHNR, CDR2 FQNEAQ (reference sequence). This CDR3 region has 16 residues. The V end lost 3 bases, the J end lost 2 bases, and 16 bases lay between the germline ends. The CDR3 nucleotides read TGTGCCAGCAGCTTTGGTACTACCGGGGGTCAAGAGACCCAGTACTTC. It specifies CASSFGTTGGQETQYF.

This chain joins TRBV18 and TRBJ1-6; tentative D call: TRBD1 (6 bases). V was cut by 1 base and J by 1 base, with 8 bases left in between. This CDR3 spans 16 amino acids. The germline V gene encodes CDR1 KGHSH and CDR2 LQKENI. In DNA, the CDR3 is TGTGCCAGCTCACCACAGGGGGGGTCCTATAATTCACCCCTCCACTTT. Amino acid sequence: CASSPQGGSYNSPLHF. The entire variable domain, with the rest obtained from reference TRBV18 and TRBJ1-6, is as follows: NAGVMQNPRHLVRRRGQEARLRCSPMKGHSHVYWYRQLPEEGLKFMVYLQKENIIDESGMPKERFSAEFPKEGPSILRIQQVVRGDSAAYFCASSPQGGSYNSPLHFGNGTRLTVT.

V usage is TRBV29-1 and J usage is TRBJ2-5; 7 positions agree with TRBD2. Germline CDR1 is SQVTM and CDR2 is ANQGSEA. Trimming cost V 5 bases and J 4 bases; bases outside gene matches: 4. The CDR3 is 12 amino acids. The CDR3 spells CSVRDYPETQYF. The CDR3 DNA reads as TGCAGCGTTCGGGACTATCCAGAGACCCAGTACTTC.

This chain links TRBV27 with TRBJ1-1; 9 nucleotides match TRBD1. The CDR3 is 16 amino acids. The V gene's germline CDR1 is MNHEY and CDR2 SMNVEV (reference sequence). Trimming cost V 4 bases and J 5 bases; bases outside gene matches: 11. Here the CDR3 DNA reads TGTGCCAGCAGTTCCTGGATGACAGGGGGGAAAACTGAAGCTTTCTTT. Its protein is CASSSWMTGGKTEAFF.